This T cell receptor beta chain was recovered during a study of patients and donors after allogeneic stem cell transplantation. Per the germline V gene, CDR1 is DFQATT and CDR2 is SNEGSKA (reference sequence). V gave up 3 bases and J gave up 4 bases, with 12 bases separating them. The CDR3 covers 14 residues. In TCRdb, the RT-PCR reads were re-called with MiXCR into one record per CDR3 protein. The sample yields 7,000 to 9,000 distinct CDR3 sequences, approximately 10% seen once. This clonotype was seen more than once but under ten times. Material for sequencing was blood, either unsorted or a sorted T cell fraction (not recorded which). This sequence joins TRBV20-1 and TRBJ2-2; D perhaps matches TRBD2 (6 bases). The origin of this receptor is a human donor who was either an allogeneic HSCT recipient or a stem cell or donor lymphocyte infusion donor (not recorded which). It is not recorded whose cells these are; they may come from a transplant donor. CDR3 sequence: CSASRQGGTGELFF. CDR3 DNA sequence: TGCAGTGCTAGTAGGCAGGGAGGCACCGGGGAGCTGTTTTTT.